The 30 T cell receptor beta chains below all came from one sample that was sequenced in a study of control samples from healthy donors and cancer patients. Measured with immunoSEQ multiplex PCR; TCRdb has only the in-frame clones, and not every one. This sample has 100,000 to 150,000 clones; around 90% occur once, and the top ten carry approximately 8.6%. The material sequenced was blood. Receptors were obtained from a man aged 18 to 30 in good health.

The chain has TRBV6-5 and TRBJ2-7; 8 bases map to TRBD1. V trimming: 8 bases; J trimming: 8 bases; junction bases outside the gene matches: 17. Germline V gene sequence: CDR1 MNHEY, CDR2 SVGAGI. The CDR3 is made up of 15 amino acids. This CDR3 reads CASSPLGQGATQQYF. As DNA, the CDR3 is TGTGCCAGCTCCCCTCTTGGGCAGGGGGCTACGCAGCAGTACTTC.

The V call is TRBV4-1, the J call TRBJ1-3; no firm D call. V lost 1 base to trimming and J lost 0 bases, with 7 bases between them. This CDR3 is 15 amino acids long. The germline V gene encodes CDR1 MGHRA and CDR2 YSYEKL. This CDR3 reads CASSQAPASGNTIYF. CDR3 coding DNA: TGCGCCAGCAGCCAAGCCCCGGCCTCTGGAAACACCATATATTTT.

V is TRBV6-6 and J is TRBJ1-2; D is undetermined. V lost 4 bases to trimming and J lost 5 bases, with 8 bases between them. The CDR3 contains 12 residues. Looked up from germline, CDR1 is MNHNY and CDR2 is SVGAGI (reference sequence). The DNA of the CDR3 is TGTGCCAGCAGTTCCGACAAATATGGCTACACCTTC. It translates to CASSSDKYGYTF.

The rearrangement uses TRBV7-9 and TRBJ2-4, with D maybe TRBD1 (6 bases). V dropped 5 bases and J dropped 0 bases, with 11 bases sitting between them. From germline, CDR1 is SEHNR and CDR2 FQNEAQ (reference sequence). The CDR3 runs 15 residues. CDR3 in DNA: TGTGCCAGCAGCCGGACAGACCTAGCCAAAAACATTCAGTACTTC. The encoded protein is CASSRTDLAKNIQYF.

The chain is built from TRBV18 and TRBJ1-4; D not resolved. This CDR3 spans 14 amino acids. Trimming left V 6 bases short and J 0 bases short, with 8 bases between. Germline V lookup: CDR1 KGHSH, CDR2 LQKENI. The chain's CDR3 is CASSPFATNEKLFF. The DNA for the CDR3 is TGTGCCAGCTCTCCCTTTGCAACTAATGAAAAACTGTTTTTT.

The CDR3 DNA reads as TGTGCCAGCAGCTTAGTGGCCGCGGGCCCCTTAGATACGCAGTATTTT. As protein: CASSLVAAGPLDTQYF. V and J are TRBV7-2 and TRBJ2-3; D is possibly TRBD2 (5 bases). This CDR3 contains 16 residues. With 1 base removed from V and 5 bases from J, the gap between germline ends came to 16 bases. Looked up from germline, CDR1 is SGHTA and CDR2 is FQGNSA. The full variable domain, in which reference TRBV7-2 and TRBJ2-3 provide the parts outside the CDR3, is GAGVSQSPSNKVTEKGKDVELRCDPISGHTALYWYRQSLGQGLEFLIYFQGNSAPDKSGLPSDRFSAERTGGSVSTLTIQRTQQEDSAVYLCASSLVAAGPLDTQYFGPGTRLTVL.

DNA for the CDR3: TGCGCCAGCGGCTCGACTAGCGGGGGGTTCGGTGAGCAGTTCTTC. Translation: CASGSTSGGFGEQFF. V is TRBV5-1 and J is TRBJ2-1; 13 positions match TRBD2. Germline trimming cut 7 bases from V and 9 bases from J; bases unmatched to any gene: 10. CDR1 is SGHRS, CDR2 YFSETQ, per germline. This CDR3 contains 15 residues.

The chain combines TRBV27 with TRBJ2-7, with D tentatively TRBD2 (5 bases). CDR1 and CDR2 from the germline V gene are MNHEY and SMNVEV (reference sequence). The CDR3 is 11 amino acids. V was shortened by 11 bases and J by 6 bases, with 14 bases between the two germline ends. In DNA, the CDR3 is TGTGCCTCCCGGCGGGCAGCCGAGCAGTACTTC. It codes for CASRRAAEQYF.

The chain uses TRBV7-7 and TRBJ2-5, with a tentative D call TRBD2 (5 bases). In germline, CDR1 is SSHAT, CDR2 FNYEAQ (reference sequence). The CDR3 consists of 15 residues. The V and J ends lost 0 bases and 4 bases respectively, with 12 bases between them. The CDR3 nucleotides are TGTGCCAGCAGCTTAGCGGCGGGTCCCAGAGAGACCCAGTACTTC. The encoded protein is CASSLAAGPRETQYF.

For this clone: Other DNA sequences of this sample code for an identical CDR3. The chain has TRBV18 and TRBJ1-2; D is possibly TRBD1 (6 bases). Trimming cost V 5 bases and J 3 bases, with 7 bases left between them. The germline V gene has CDR1 KGHSH and CDR2 LQKENI. This CDR3 is built from 12 residues. In nucleotides, the CDR3 is TGTGCCAGCTCAGAGGGGGACTATGGCTACACCTTC. Translation: CASSEGDYGYTF. Full variable domain (rest looked up from reference TRBV18 and TRBJ1-2): NAGVMQNPRHLVRRRGQEARLRCSPMKGHSHVYWYRQLPEEGLKFMVYLQKENIIDESGMPKERFSAEFPKEGPSILRIQQVVRGDSAAYFCASSEGDYGYTFGSGTRLTVV.

The chain combines TRBV11-1 with TRBJ1-1; no clear D. Germline loops: CDR1 SGHAT, CDR2 FQDESV (reference sequence). V was pared by 4 bases and J by 0 bases, with 6 bases between. The CDR3 has 13 amino acids. CDR3 DNA sequence: TGTGCCAGCAGCTGGGCCTTGAACACTGAAGCTTTCTTT. It yields the protein CASSWALNTEAFF.

The chain uses TRBV19 and TRBJ1-6; D perhaps matches TRBD1 (6 bases). The CDR3 runs to 13 residues. The V end was cut by 3 bases, the J end by 6 bases, with 6 bases between. The V gene's germline CDR1 is LNHDA and CDR2 SQIVND (reference sequence). This CDR3 reads CASSIRGNSPLHF. In nucleotides, the CDR3 is TGTGCCAGTAGTATCAGGGGTAATTCACCCCTCCACTTT. Looking up the rest from reference TRBV19 and TRBJ1-6 gives the full variable domain: DGGITQSPKYLFRKEGQNVTLSCEQNLNHDAMYWYRQDPGQGLRLIYYSQIVNDFQKGDIAEGYSVSREKKESFPLTVTSAQKNPTAFYLCASSIRGNSPLHFGNGTRLTVT.

The V gene is TRBV3-1 (or the pseudogene TRBV3-2), the J gene TRBJ1-1, with TRBD1 as a possible D gene (5 bases). The germline V gene encodes CDR1 LGHDT and CDR2 YNNKEL (reference sequence). The CDR3 runs to 16 residues. Trimming shortened V by 0 bases and J by 1 base, and 12 bases separated the two germline ends. DNA of the CDR3: TGTGCCAGCAGCCAAGATGTCGACAGTTGGAACACTGAAGCTTTCTTT. It translates to CASSQDVDSWNTEAFF.

The chain couples TRBV12-5 to TRBJ1-1, with D unclear. The CDR3 runs 16 residues. V lost 2 bases and J 0 bases, leaving 13 bases between the germline ends. Germline CDR1 is LGHNT and CDR2 is FRNRAP. The DNA for the CDR3 is TGTGCTAGTGGTTTGCCGACCCGACATATGAACACTGAAGCTTTCTTT. Translating gives CASGLPTRHMNTEAFF.

This clone was counted a single time. The rearrangement joins TRBV6-4 to TRBJ1-2; 7 nucleotides align to TRBD1. The CDR3 totals 16 residues. The germline V gene has CDR1 MRHNA and CDR2 SNTAGT. V shed 0 bases and J 0 bases; nucleotides not matched to a gene: 4. CDR3 sequence: CASSDSPDRPNYGYTF. DNA of the CDR3: TGTGCCAGCAGTGACTCCCCGGACAGGCCTAACTATGGCTACACCTTC.

The rearrangement links TRBV6-6 to TRBJ2-3; unclear D gene. In germline, CDR1 is MNHNY, CDR2 SVGAGI (reference sequence). CDR3 size: 15 residues. Trimming pared 5 bases from V and 4 bases from J, leaving 16 bases between. The CDR3 here is CASSPSPAPSDTQYF. The CDR3 DNA follows: TGTGCCAGCAGTCCATCCCCAGCGCCGTCAGATACGCAGTATTTT.

This chain uses TRBV15 with TRBJ1-6, with D tentatively TRBD1 (6 bases). Germline V lookup: CDR1 LNHNV, CDR2 YYDKDF (reference sequence). Trimming left V 1 base short and J 7 bases short, with 11 bases between. The CDR3 loop spans 15 amino acids. The CDR3 DNA is TGTGCCACCAGCAGAGGGACAGTCTACAATTCACCCCTCCACTTT. Residues: CATSRGTVYNSPLHF.

The chain combines TRBV7-9 with TRBJ1-1; D is uncertain. CDR3 length equals 15 residues. V gave up 1 base and J gave up 0 bases, with 9 bases separating them. The germline CDR1 and CDR2 sequences are SEHNR and FQNEAQ (reference sequence). The CDR3 coding sequence is TGTGCCAGCAGCTTAGTCTCCGGACTGAACACTGAAGCTTTCTTT. Amino acid sequence: CASSLVSGLNTEAFF.

This chain joins TRBV10-1 and TRBJ1-1; D not resolved. Looked up from germline, CDR1 is WNHNN and CDR2 is SYGVQD (reference sequence). V was pared by 6 bases and J by 5 bases, with 16 bases between. CDR3 length equals 14 residues. The CDR3: CASSPVRVRTEAFF. The CDR3 DNA is TGCGCCAGCAGCCCCGTTCGGGTACGGACTGAAGCTTTCTTT.

The genes are TRBV7-2 and TRBJ1-6; D is ambiguous. From germline, CDR1 is SGHTA and CDR2 FQGNSA. CDR3 size: 13 residues. The V gene lost 5 bases and the J gene lost 8 bases, with 10 bases spanning the gap. The CDR3 spells CASSPTHYSPLHF. Here the CDR3 DNA reads TGTGCCAGCAGCCCTACACATTATTCACCCCTCCACTTT.

This rearrangement joins TRBV19 to TRBJ1-5; D gene ambiguous. The CDR3 consists of 17 residues. V shed 2 bases and J shed 3 bases, with 17 bases lying between them. Looked up from germline, CDR1 is LNHDA and CDR2 is SQIVND (reference sequence). CDR3 bases: TGTGCCAGTAGTATAATCCCCTCTCAAAAACTCAATCAGCCCCAGCATTTT. Its translation: CASSIIPSQKLNQPQHF.

This sequence joins TRBV5-4 and TRBJ1-2; D gene ambiguous. V was clipped by 4 bases and J by 5 bases, with 15 bases between them. The CDR3 has 14 amino acids. Per germline, CDR1 SGHNT and CDR2 YYREEE (reference sequence). The CDR3 nucleotides read TGTGCCAGCAGCGGCGGGGTTCAAGGGTATGGCTACACCTTC. This encodes CASSGGVQGYGYTF.

The count of this clone is one. The gene calls are TRBV11-2 and TRBJ2-7; 7 bases fit TRBD1. CDR1 SGHAT and CDR2 FQNNGV come from the germline V gene. The J segment lost 3 bases and the V segment lost 4 bases, leaving 12 bases of the junction unmatched. CDR3 size: 16 residues. The CDR3 sequence is CASSSRQGQWFYEQYF. As DNA, the CDR3 is TGTGCCAGCAGCTCCAGACAGGGTCAGTGGTTCTACGAGCAGTACTTC.

The rearrangement uses TRBV6-5 and TRBJ1-2; tentative D call: TRBD1 (5 bases). The CDR3 runs to 14 residues. Trimming removed 2 bases at V and 4 bases at J, with 11 bases between. Germline V gene data show CDR1 as MNHEY and CDR2 as SVGAGI. CDR3 sequence reads: CASSYRWGPYGYTF. Written as DNA, the CDR3 is TGTGCCAGCAGTTACCGGTGGGGACCCTATGGCTACACCTTC.

This clone was seen once. The V call is TRBV19, the J call TRBJ1-2; 8 nucleotides line up with TRBD1. V lost 4 bases and J lost 4; bases outside the gene matches: 8. Germline V gives CDR1 LNHDA, CDR2 SQIVND (reference sequence). CDR3 length equals 15 residues. The CDR3 region is CASSKSGTGTYGYTF. The CDR3 DNA reads TGTGCCAGTAGTAAATCCGGGACAGGAACCTATGGCTACACCTTC.

The chain recombines TRBV12-5 with TRBJ2-5; TRBD2 agrees at 8 bases. Germline assignment: CDR1 LGHNT and CDR2 FRNRAP. This CDR3 contains 13 residues. V was clipped by 3 bases and J by 5 bases; unmatched bases: 2. CDR3 amino acids: CASGFSGVETQYF. For the CDR3, the DNA is TGTGCTAGTGGTTTTAGCGGGGTGGAGACCCAGTACTTC.

CDR3 DNA sequence: TGTGCCAGCAGCCCGGGAAGGAACTATGGCTACACCTTC. Its protein product is CASSPGRNYGYTF. This chain uses TRBV3-1 (or the pseudogene TRBV3-2) with TRBJ1-2; D remains ambiguous. This CDR3 has 13 residues. The germline V gene has CDR1 LGHDT and CDR2 YNNKEL (reference sequence). Trimming took 4 bases from V and 2 from J, leaving 8 bases between them.

The rearrangement joins TRBV18 to TRBJ1-5; D call uncertain. Germline assignment: CDR1 KGHSH and CDR2 LQKENI. Trimming pared 6 bases from V and 5 bases from J, leaving 11 bases between. CDR3 length: 13 residues. CDR3 sequence reads: CASSTGQYQPQHF. In DNA, the CDR3 is TGTGCCAGCTCGACCGGGCAGTATCAGCCCCAGCATTTT. The full variable domain, its missing parts supplied by reference TRBV18 and TRBJ1-5, is NAGVMQNPRHLVRRRGQEARLRCSPMKGHSHVYWYRQLPEEGLKFMVYLQKENIIDESGMPKERFSAEFPKEGPSILRIQQVVRGDSAAYFCASSTGQYQPQHFGDGTRLSIL.

The chain couples TRBV18 to TRBJ2-5; D ambiguous. The CDR3 is 13 amino acids. CDR1 and CDR2 (germline): KGHSH, LQKENI. V gave up 6 bases and J gave up 1 base, with 9 bases separating them. CDR3 region: CASSTEVQETQYF. In DNA form, the CDR3 reads TGTGCCAGCTCTACGGAAGTCCAAGAGACCCAGTACTTC.

This chain links TRBV6-4 with TRBJ1-2; a weak D match, TRBD1 (6 bases). The CDR3 covers 16 residues. The ends were cut back, 2 bases at V and 3 bases at J, with 16 bases in the middle. From germline, CDR1 is MRHNA and CDR2 SNTAGT. This CDR3 is CASSDHNRVEDYGYTF. In DNA, the CDR3 is TGTGCCAGCAGTGACCACAACAGGGTGGAGGACTATGGCTACACCTTC.